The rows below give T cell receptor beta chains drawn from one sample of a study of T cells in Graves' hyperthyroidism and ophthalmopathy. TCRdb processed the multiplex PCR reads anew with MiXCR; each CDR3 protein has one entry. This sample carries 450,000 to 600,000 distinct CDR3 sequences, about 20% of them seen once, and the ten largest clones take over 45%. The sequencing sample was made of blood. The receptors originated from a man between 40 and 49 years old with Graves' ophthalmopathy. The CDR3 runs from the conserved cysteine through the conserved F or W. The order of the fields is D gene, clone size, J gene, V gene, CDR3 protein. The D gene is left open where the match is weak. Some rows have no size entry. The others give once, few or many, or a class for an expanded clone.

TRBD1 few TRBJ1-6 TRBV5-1 CASSVSPGGGNSPLHF
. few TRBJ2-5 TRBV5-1 CASSLAGQQETQYF
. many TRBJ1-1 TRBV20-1 CSGSGVVNTEAFF
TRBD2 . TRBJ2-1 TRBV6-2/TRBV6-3 CASSKTRSGSAGNEQFF
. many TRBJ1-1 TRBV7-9 CASRTESSEAFF
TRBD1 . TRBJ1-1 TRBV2 CAIRQGEVTEAFF
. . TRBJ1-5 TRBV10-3 CAIGAARTEPQHF
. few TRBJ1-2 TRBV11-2 CASSATPSGKDPYGYTF
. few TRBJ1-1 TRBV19 CASSIRVMAGNTEAFF
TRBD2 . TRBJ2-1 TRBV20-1 CSARTSSGSYNEQFF
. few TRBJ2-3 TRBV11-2 CASSLESGTQYF
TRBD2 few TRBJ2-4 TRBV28 CASSPAGEGTKNIQYF
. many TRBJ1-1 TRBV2 CASSLAGETEAFF
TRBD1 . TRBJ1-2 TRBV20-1 CSARDFRGPNYGYTF
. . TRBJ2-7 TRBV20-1 CSANYYEQYF
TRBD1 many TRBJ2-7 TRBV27 CASRGTGQGYEQYF
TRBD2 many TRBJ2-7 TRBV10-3 CAISESGMSSYEQYF
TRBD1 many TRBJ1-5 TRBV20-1 CSACRGTGRNSNQPQHF
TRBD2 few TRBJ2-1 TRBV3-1 CASSHWGRGLAGDEQFF
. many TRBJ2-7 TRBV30 CAWSEQGDEQYF
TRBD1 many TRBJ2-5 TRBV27 CASGWTGGEETQYF
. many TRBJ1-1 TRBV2 CASKASLNTEAFF
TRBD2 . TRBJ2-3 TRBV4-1 CASSQAPGLVSTDTQYF
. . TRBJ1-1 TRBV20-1 CSARGMGGTEAFF
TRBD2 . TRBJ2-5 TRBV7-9 CASSTQLAVDQETQYF
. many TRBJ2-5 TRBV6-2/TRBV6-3 CASTSWRGQGKETQYF
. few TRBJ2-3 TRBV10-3 CAIRQDSGTTDTQYF
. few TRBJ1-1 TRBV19 CASSMVGVGTEAFF
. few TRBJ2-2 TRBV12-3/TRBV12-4 CASSFQTNTGELFF
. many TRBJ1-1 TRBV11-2 CASSLAVYTEAFF
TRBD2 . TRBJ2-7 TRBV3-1 CASSKQFSGSPYEQYF
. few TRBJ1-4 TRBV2 CASTPGLPNEKLFF
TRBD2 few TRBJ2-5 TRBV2 CASSFGLAGGDQETQYF
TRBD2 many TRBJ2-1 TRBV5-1 CASSLGGSGAYNEQFF
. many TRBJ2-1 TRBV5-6 CASSLLVEQFF
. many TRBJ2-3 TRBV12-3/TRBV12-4 CASRLVFDTDTQYF
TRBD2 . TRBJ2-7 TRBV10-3 CAISGLAGPRAYEQYF
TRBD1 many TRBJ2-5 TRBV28 CASRTRDRGLETQYF
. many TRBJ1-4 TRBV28 CASRAGVMANEKLFF
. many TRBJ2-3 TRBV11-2 CASSPGGIGTDTQYF
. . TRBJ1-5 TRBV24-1 CATSEGFNQPQHF
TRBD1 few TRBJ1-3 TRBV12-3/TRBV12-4 CASRLRGTGNTIYF
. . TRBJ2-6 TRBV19 CASSMGRAGANVLTF
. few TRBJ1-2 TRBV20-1 CSARGPGTNYGYTF
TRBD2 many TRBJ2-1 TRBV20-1 CSASTSGRGEQFF
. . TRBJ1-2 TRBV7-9 CASSLEAYGYTF
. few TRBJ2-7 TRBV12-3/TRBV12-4 CASSFSGTPKDEQYF
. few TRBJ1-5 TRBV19 CASSMDSNQPQHF
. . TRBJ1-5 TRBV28 CASSLSGASGQPQHF
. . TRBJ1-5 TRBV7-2 CASSPQGTQPQLF
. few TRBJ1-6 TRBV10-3 CAIRDSDNSPLHF
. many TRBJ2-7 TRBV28 CASSSGSGDNEQYF
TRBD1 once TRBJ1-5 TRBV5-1 CASSPGTGNEPQHF